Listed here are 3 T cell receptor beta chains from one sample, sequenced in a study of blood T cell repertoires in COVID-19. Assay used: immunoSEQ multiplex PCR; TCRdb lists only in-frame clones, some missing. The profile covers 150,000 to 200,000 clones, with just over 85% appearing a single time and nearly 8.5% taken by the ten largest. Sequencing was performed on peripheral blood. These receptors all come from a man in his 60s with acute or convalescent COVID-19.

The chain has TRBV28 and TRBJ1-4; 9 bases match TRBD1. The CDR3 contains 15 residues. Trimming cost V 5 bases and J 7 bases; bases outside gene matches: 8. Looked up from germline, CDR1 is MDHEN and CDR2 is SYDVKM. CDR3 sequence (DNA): TGTGCCAGCAGTACCCCCGGGACAGGGCTTGAAAAACTGTTTTTT. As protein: CASSTPGTGLEKLFF.

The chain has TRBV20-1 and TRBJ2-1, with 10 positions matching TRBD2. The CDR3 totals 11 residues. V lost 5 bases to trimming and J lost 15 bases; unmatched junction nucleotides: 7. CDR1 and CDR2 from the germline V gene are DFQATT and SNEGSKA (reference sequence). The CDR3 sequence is CSAQGSGRWFF. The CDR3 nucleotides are TGCAGTGCTCAGGGTAGCGGGAGGTGGTTCTTC.

The CDR3 sequence is CASSVAMEISTNEKLFF. In DNA form, the CDR3 reads TGTGCCAGCAGCGTAGCTATGGAGATCTCAACTAATGAAAAACTGTTTTTT. The chain links TRBV9 to TRBJ1-4; unclear D gene. The germline V gene has CDR1 SGDLS and CDR2 YYNGEE. The CDR3 runs 17 residues. V lost 0 bases to trimming and J lost 0 bases, with 12 bases between them.